This T cell receptor beta chain was retrieved from a study of cytomegalovirus exposure and HLA in healthy donors. PCR used 60 Vbeta primers and 13 Jbeta primers. Profiled with immunoSEQ multiplex PCR; TCRdb holds only in-frame clones, not every one. The sample consists of 90,000 to 130,000 clones, about 80% of them appearing once. The study, taken as a whole, reports: Follow-up analysis later connected one missense variant in DCLRE1C with trimming of TCR beta V- and J-genes. Reports indicated that the classifier achieved high specificity and sensitivity in diagnosing cytomegalovirus status. What TCR beta sequences reportedly achieved was accurate prediction of HLA-A and HLA-B alleles in most subjects.

To note about this clone: Its target is unknown.

Germline CDR1 reads SGHTA; CDR2 reads FQGNSA. The V and J ends lost 1 base and 2 bases respectively, with 6 bases between them. This CDR3 has 13 residues. The chain carries TRBV7-2 and TRBJ2-7; D is unresolved. Sequencing was carried out using PBMCs. The sequence was collected from a woman aged 55 to 70 in good health and CMV-seropositive. The CDR3 DNA is TGTGCCAGCAGCTTAGGTAGTACCTACGAGCAGTACTTC. This encodes CASSLGSTYEQYF.